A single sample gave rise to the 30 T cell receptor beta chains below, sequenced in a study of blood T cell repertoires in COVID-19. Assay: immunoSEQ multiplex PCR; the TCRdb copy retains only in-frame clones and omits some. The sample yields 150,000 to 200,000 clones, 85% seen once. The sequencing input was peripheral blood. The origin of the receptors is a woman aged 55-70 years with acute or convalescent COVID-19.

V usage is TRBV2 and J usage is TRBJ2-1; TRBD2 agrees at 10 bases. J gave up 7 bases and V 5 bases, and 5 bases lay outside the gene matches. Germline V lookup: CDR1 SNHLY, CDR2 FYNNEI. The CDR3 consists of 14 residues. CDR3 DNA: TGTGCCAGCAGTTTAGCGGGAGGACTTAATGAGCAGTTCTTC. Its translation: CASSLAGGLNEQFF.

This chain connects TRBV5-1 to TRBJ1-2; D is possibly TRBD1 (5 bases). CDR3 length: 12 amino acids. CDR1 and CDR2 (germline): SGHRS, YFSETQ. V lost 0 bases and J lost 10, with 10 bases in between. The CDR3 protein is CASSLEGLPYTF. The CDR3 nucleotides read TGCGCCAGCAGCTTGGAGGGACTTCCCTACACCTTC.

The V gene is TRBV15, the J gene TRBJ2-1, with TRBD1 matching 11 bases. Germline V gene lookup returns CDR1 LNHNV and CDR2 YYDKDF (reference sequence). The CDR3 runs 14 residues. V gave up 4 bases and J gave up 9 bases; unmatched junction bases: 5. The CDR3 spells CATSKDRGPFEQFF. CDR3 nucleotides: TGTGCCACCAGCAAGGACAGGGGGCCCTTTGAGCAGTTCTTC.

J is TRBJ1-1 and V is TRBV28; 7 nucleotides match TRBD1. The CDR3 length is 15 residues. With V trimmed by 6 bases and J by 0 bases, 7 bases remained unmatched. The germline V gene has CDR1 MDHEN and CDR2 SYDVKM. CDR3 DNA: TGTGCCAGCAGCTCAGGGGGGTGGGTGAACACTGAAGCTTTCTTT. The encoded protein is CASSSGGWVNTEAFF.

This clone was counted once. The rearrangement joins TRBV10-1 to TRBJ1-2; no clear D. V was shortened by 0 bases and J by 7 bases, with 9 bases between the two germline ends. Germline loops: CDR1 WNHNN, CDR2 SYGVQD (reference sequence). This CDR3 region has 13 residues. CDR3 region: CASSESWSGGYTF. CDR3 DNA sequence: TGCGCCAGCAGTGAGTCTTGGTCCGGTGGCTACACCTTC.

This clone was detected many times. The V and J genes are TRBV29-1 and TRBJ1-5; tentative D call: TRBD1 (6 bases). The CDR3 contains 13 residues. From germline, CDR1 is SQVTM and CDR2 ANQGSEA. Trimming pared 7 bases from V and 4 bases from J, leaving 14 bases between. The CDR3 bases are TGCAGCGCCCGGGACAACCTAAATCAGCCCCAGCATTTT. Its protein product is CSARDNLNQPQHF. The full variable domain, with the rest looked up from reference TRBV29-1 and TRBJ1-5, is SAVISQKPSRDICQRGTSLTIQCQVDSQVTMMFWYRQQPGQSLTLIATANQGSEATYESGFVIDKFPISRPNLTFSTLTVSNMSPEDSSIYLCSARDNLNQPQHFGDGTRLSIL.

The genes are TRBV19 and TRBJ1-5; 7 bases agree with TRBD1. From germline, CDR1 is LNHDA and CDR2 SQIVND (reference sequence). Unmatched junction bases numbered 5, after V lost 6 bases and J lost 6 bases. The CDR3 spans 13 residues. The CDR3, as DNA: TGTGCCAGTAGAGACAGGGAAGGTCAGCCCCAGCATTTT. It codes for CASRDREGQPQHF.

The CDR3 nucleotides read TGCAGTGCTAGAACAAATTATGGCTACACCTTC. Translated, it gives CSARTNYGYTF. The V and J genes are TRBV20-1 and TRBJ1-2; D unclear. The CDR3 totals 11 residues. Between the trimmed V and J ends, which lost 2 bases and 5 bases, there was a span of 6 bases. The germline V gene encodes CDR1 DFQATT and CDR2 SNEGSKA (reference sequence).

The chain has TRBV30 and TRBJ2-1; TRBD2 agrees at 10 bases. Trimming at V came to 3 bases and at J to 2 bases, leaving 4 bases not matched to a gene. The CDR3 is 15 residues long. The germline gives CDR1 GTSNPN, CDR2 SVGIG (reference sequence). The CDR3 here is CAWRATSGAYNEQFF. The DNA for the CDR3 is TGTGCCTGGAGGGCCACTAGCGGGGCCTACAATGAGCAGTTCTTC.

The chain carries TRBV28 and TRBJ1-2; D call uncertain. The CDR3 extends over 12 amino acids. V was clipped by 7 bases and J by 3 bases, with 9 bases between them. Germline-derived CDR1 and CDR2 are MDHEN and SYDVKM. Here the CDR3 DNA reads TGTGCCAGCAAGGAGACGGACTATGGCTACACCTTC. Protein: CASKETDYGYTF.

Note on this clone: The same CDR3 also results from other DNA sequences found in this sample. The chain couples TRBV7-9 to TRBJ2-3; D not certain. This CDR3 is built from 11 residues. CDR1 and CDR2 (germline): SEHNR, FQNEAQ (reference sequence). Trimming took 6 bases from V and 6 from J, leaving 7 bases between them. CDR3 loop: CASSQADTQYF. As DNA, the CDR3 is TGTGCCAGCAGTCAAGCTGATACGCAGTATTTT.

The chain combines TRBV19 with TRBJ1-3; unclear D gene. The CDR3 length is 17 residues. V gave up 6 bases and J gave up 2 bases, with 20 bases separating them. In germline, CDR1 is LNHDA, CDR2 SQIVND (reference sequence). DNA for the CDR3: TGTGCCAGTAGACATTCCGGAGGGCCATCCCCTGGAAACACCATATATTTT. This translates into CASRHSGGPSPGNTIYF.

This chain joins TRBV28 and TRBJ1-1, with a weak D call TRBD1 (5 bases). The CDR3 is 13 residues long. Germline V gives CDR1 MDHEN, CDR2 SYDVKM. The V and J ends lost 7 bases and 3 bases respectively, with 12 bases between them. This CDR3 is CASTVGGDTEAFF. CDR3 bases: TGTGCCAGCACCGTCGGGGGTGACACTGAAGCTTTCTTT.

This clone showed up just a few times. The CDR3: CASNPQGTGLAFF. CDR3 nucleotides: TGTGCCAGCAACCCCCAGGGGACGGGGTTGGCTTTCTTT. The V call is TRBV12-3 or TRBV12-4, the J call TRBJ1-1, with a possible D match to TRBD1 (6 bases). CDR3 length: 13 amino acids. The V gene lost 7 bases and the J gene lost 11 bases, with 20 bases spanning the gap.

The CDR3 protein is CASSEGPFNQPQHF. CDR3 nucleotide sequence: TGTGCCAGCAGTGAAGGTCCATTCAATCAGCCCCAGCATTTT. The V call is TRBV6-1, the J call TRBJ1-5; D not resolved. This CDR3 has 14 amino acids. V was pared by 1 base and J by 3 bases, with 7 bases between. Germline CDR1 MNHNS, CDR2 SASEGT.

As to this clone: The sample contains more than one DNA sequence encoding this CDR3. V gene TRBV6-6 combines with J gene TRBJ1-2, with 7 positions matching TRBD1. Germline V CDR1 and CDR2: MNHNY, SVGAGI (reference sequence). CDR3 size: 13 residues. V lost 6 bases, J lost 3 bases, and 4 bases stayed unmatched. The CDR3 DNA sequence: TGTGCCAGCAGCCGACAGGGCGACTATGGCTACACCTTC. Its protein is CASSRQGDYGYTF.

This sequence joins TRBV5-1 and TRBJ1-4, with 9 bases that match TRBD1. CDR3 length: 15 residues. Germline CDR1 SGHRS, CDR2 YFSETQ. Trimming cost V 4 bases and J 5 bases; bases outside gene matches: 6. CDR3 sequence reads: CASSRGTGINEKLFF. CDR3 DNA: TGCGCCAGCAGCCGGGGGACAGGGATCAATGAAAAACTGTTTTTT. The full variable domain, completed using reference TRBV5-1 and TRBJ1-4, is KAGVTQTPRYLIKTRGQQVTLSCSPISGHRSVSWYQQTPGQGLQFLFEYFSETQRNKGNFPGRFSGRQFSNSRSEMNVSTLELGDSALYLCASSRGTGINEKLFFGSGTQLSVL.

CDR3 bases: TGTGCCAGCAGCTTAGCGAGAATAGATCCGTTCTTC. Amino acids: CASSLARIDPFF. V gene TRBV7-2 combines with J gene TRBJ2-1; D call uncertain. The CDR3 sequence is 12 residues long. V lost 0 bases to trimming and J lost 15 bases, with 12 bases between them. Germline CDR1 is SGHTA and CDR2 is FQGNSA.

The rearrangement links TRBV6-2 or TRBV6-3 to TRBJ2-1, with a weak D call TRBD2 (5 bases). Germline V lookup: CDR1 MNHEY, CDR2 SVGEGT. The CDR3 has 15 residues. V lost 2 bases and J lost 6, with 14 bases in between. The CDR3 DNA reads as TGTGCCAGCAGTTACCCTCCTAGCTACGGCAATGAGCAGTTCTTC. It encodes CASSYPPSYGNEQFF.

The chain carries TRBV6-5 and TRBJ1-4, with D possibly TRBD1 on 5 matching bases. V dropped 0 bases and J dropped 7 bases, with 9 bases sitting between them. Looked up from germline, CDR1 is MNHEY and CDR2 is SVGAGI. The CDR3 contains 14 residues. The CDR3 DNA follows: TGTGCCAGCAGTTACTCGCGGGGCACTGAAAAACTGTTTTTT. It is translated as CASSYSRGTEKLFF.

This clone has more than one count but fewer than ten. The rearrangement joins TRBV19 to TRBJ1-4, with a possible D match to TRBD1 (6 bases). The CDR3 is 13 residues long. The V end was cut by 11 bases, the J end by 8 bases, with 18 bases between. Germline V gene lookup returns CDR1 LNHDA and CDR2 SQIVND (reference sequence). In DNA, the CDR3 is TGTGCCTCTAGCAGGGGTTTGGAAGAAAAACTGTTTTTT. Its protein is CASSRGLEEKLFF.

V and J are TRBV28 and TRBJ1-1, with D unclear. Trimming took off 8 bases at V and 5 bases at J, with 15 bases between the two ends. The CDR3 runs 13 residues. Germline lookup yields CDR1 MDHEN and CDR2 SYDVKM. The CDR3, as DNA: TGTGCCAGCCATCAGCCCCTCAGGACTGAAGCTTTCTTT. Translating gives CASHQPLRTEAFF.

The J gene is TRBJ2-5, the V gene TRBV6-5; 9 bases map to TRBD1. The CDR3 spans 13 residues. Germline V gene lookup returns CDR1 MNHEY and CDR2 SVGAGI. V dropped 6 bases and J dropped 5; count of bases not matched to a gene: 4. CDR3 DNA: TGTGCCAGCAGAACAGGGGGCATTGAGACCCAGTACTTC. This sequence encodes CASRTGGIETQYF.

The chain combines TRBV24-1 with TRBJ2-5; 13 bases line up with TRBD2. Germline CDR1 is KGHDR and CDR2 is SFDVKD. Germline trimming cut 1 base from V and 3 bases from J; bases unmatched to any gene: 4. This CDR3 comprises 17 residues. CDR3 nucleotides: TGTGCCACCAGTGATTTCCGGACTAGCGGGGGTAAAGAGACCCAGTACTTC. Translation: CATSDFRTSGGKETQYF.

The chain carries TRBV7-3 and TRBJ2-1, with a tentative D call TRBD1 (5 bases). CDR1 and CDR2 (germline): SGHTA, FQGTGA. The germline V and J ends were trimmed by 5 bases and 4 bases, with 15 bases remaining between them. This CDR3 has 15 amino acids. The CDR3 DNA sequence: TGTGCCAGCAGCACAGAGGCAGGGCGATACAATGAGCAGTTCTTC. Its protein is CASSTEAGRYNEQFF.

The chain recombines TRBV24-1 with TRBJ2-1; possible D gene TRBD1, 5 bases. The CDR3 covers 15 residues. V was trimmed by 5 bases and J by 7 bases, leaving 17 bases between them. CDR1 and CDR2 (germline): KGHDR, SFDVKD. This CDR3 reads CATSGGYPTGNEQFF. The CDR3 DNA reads TGTGCCACCAGTGGGGGCTATCCCACTGGAAATGAGCAGTTCTTC.

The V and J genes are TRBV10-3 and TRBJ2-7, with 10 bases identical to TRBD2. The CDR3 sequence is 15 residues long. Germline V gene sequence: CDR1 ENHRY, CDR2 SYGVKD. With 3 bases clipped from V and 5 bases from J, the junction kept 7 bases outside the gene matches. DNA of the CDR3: TGTGCCATCAGTGATCGGCTAGCGGGAGTTAACGAGCAGTACTTC. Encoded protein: CAISDRLAGVNEQYF.

The CDR3 DNA reads TGCGCCAGCAGCCACGGACAGGGCTACGAGCAGTACGTC. Protein: CASSHGQGYEQYV. V gene TRBV5-1 combines with J gene TRBJ2-7; 8 nucleotides line up with TRBD1. V lost 4 bases and J lost 3; bases outside the gene matches: 3. CDR3 length: 13 residues. The germline V gene has CDR1 SGHRS and CDR2 YFSETQ.

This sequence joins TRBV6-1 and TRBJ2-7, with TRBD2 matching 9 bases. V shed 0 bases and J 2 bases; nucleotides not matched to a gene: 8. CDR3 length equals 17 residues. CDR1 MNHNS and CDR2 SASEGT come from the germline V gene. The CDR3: CASSEADSGSAPYEQYV. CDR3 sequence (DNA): TGTGCCAGCAGTGAAGCAGATAGCGGGAGCGCCCCCTACGAGCAGTACGTC.

For the CDR3, the DNA is TGTGCCAGCAGCTTGACTAGACCACAAGAGACCCAGTACTTC. Its protein is CASSLTRPQETQYF. V usage is TRBV5-6 and J usage is TRBJ2-5; TRBD2 might be the D (5 bases). This CDR3 is 14 amino acids long. V was cut by 1 base and J by 2 bases, with 9 bases left in between. Germline V gives CDR1 SGHDT, CDR2 YYEEEE.